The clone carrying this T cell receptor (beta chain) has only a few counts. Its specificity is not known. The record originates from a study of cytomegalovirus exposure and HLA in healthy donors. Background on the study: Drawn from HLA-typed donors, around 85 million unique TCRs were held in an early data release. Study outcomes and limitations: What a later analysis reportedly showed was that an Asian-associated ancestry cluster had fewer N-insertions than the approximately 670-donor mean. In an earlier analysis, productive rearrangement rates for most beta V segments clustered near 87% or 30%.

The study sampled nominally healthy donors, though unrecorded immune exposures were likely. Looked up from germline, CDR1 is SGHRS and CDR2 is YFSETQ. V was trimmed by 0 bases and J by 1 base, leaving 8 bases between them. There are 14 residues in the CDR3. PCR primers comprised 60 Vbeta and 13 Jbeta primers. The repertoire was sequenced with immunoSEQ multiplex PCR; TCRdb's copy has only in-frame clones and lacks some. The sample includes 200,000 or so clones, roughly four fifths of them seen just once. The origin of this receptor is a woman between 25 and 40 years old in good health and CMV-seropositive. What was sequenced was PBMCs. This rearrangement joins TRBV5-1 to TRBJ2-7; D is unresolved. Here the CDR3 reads CASSLDPSSYEQYF. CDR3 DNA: TGCGCCAGCAGCTTGGATCCTTCTTCCTACGAGCAGTACTTC.